This T cell receptor (beta chain) was sequenced for a study of blood T cell repertoires in COVID-19. Seattle-derived patients entered the study during active infection and were followed longitudinally. CDR1 SGHDN and CDR2 FVKESK come from the germline V gene. The CDR3 spans 13 residues. Trimming removed 11 bases from V and 4 bases from J; junction bases left unmatched: 8. Assay: immunoSEQ multiplex PCR; the TCRdb copy retains only in-frame clones and omits some. The table shows about 430,000 clones, with approximately 90% occurring only once. This receptor was identified in a man aged 18 to 35 with COVID-19, enrolled during active disease. The V and J genes are TRBV14 and TRBJ2-1; 7 bases fit TRBD2. The sequencing sample was made of peripheral blood. The CDR3 loop is CALRDYFYNEQFF. The DNA for the CDR3 is TGTGCCCTCCGGGACTACTTTTACAATGAGCAGTTCTTC.